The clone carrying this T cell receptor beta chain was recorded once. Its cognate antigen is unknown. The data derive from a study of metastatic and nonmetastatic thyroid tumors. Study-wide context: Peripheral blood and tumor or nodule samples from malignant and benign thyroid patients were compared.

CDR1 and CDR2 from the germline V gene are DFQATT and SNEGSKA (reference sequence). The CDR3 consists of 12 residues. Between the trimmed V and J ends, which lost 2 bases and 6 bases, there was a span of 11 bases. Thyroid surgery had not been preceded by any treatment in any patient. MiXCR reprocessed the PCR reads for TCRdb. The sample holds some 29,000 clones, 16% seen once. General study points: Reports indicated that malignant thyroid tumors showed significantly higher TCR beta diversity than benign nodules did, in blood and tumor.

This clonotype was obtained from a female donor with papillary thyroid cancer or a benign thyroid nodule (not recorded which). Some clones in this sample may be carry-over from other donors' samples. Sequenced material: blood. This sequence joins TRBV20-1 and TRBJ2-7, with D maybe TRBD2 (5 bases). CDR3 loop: CSARQRSVEQYF. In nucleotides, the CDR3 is TGCAGTGCTAGACAGCGGTCTGTCGAGCAGTACTTC.